Sequencing of this T cell receptor beta chain was carried out in a study of sequential checkpoint blockade in melanoma. As to treatment: randomized to nivolumab then ipilimumab (arm A) or the reverse (arm B). None of the patients previously received DNA-damaging chemotherapy. PBMC sorting kept live CD3+CD8+ cells without CD19 or CD56. Germline values: CDR1 SGDLS, CDR2 YYNGEE. This CDR3 contains 14 residues. V gave up 0 bases and J gave up 1 base, with 8 bases separating them. TCRdb keeps only in-frame clones here, not all; method: immunoSEQ multiplex PCR. In the table there are several thousand clones, approximately 72% of which are singletons.

The genes are TRBV9 and TRBJ2-7, with D perhaps TRBD1 (5 bases). The source was CD8+ T cells sorted from blood (inferred from file names), collected from a patient given nivolumab and ipilimumab in sequence. This TCR was sampled from a human donor with melanoma. CDR3 residues: CASSVGDSSYEQYF. The CDR3 coding sequence is TGTGCCAGCAGCGTAGGTGACAGTTCCTACGAGCAGTACTTC. The entire variable domain, with the rest obtained from reference TRBV9 and TRBJ2-7, is as follows: DSGVTQTPKHLITATGQRVTLRCSPRSGDLSVYWYQQSLDQGLQFLIQYYNGEERAKGNILERFSAQQFPDLHSELNLSSLELGDSALYFCASSVGDSSYEQYFGPGTRLTVT.